The clone carrying this TCR beta chain showed up just a few times. These data belong to a study of blood T cell repertoires in COVID-19. Trimming removed 5 bases from V and 3 bases from J, with 20 bases in between. The V gene's germline CDR1 is SEHNR and CDR2 FQNEAQ (reference sequence). CDR3 size: 17 residues. Authors' methods: Estimation of nucleated cell counts was performed using reference gene primer amplification. Generated by immunoSEQ multiplex PCR, the TCRdb table keeps only in-frame clones and is missing some. V, J and clone size derive from that table, while D and trimming were established from the DNA sequence. The sample carries around 230,000 clones, 65% to 85% recorded once.

The specimen was peripheral blood. This chain links TRBV7-9 with TRBJ1-5; no reliable D call. This TCR was recovered from a woman aged 45-65 years with acute or convalescent COVID-19. This CDR3 is CASSRTGGMIDNQPQHF. The CDR3 DNA is TGTGCCAGCAGCCGGACGGGAGGGATGATCGACAATCAGCCCCAGCATTTT.